A single T cell receptor beta chain is shown here with its context. Its antigen remains undetermined. The record has no base qualities; no much larger clone is one base away. The record originates from a study of regulatory T cells in long-lasting Graves disease (dated by TCRdb to the early 2020s). For the study in its entirety: To count as having persistent Graves' disease, a patient had to have received antithyroid drug treatment for over 5 years with TSH receptor autoantibodies remaining persistently positive. Patients with persistent Graves' disease were compared with patients with newly diagnosed Graves' disease using TCR sequencing and RNA sequencing of peripheral blood. Persistent Graves' disease patients in the clinical cohort had taken antithyroid drugs for roughly ten years on average. A total of roughly 35 samples underwent TCR sequencing, from about 13 patients with persistent Graves' disease and some 20 patients with newly diagnosed Graves' disease. The study was conducted in China and was registered as a clinical trial. Overall study outcomes, separate from this receptor: Only the TCR beta chain was sequenced and analyzed. As a limitation, the authors acknowledged that the small sample size may reduce accuracy. Persistent Graves' disease patients showed lower TCR Shannon entropy and fewer highly expanded clones than newly diagnosed patients, suggesting clonal expansion. The study examined only peripheral blood because the primary lesion, thyroid tissue, could not be accessed. Persistent disease showed preferential use of TRBV28, TRBJ1-2 and TRBJ2-5, whereas newly diagnosed disease favored TRBV20-1 and TRBJ2-1. Persistent patients shared more public clonotypes among themselves (more than 2,500) than newly diagnosed patients did (more than 850).

What the time point label conveys for this sample: persistent/refractory GD, antithyroid drugs over 5 years with positive TRAb. For both TCR sequencing and RNA sequencing, RNA was extracted from PBMCs using TRIzol. The diagnosis of Graves' disease was made according to American Thyroid Association guidelines. Patients for the study were recruited at an endocrinology department in Xi'an, China. Each patient gave 9 to 10 milliliters of peripheral blood, collected in an EDTA anticoagulant tube. Ficoll Paque Plus density gradient separation was used to isolate PBMCs, and no further T cell sorting was performed. RNA quality was checked with an Agilent 2100 Bioanalyzer and agarose gel, and concentration with a NanoDrop 2000. The method behind the library was multiplex PCR. The sequencer listed for this sample is Illumina HiSeq 4000. iRepertoire HTBI primers and Arm-PCR amplification of CDR3 regions were used to construct TCR beta libraries. Before sequencing, the PCR products underwent gel purification. The paper's processing steps were these. Across samples, roughly 60 TRBV and 13 to 15 TRBJ segments were identified and used for gene usage analysis of CDR3 amino acid clonotypes. COPE and FqMerger were used to merge filtered high-quality paired reads into contigs. BLAST was used to align contigs to the IMGT TRBV, TRBD and TRBJ reference genes, and CDR3 was defined following IMGT. Any clonotype with a frequency above 0.1% was counted as a highly expanded clone. Shannon entropy served as the measure of repertoire diversity, while the Gini coefficient captured V-J evenness. Clonotypes shared by more than one individual were considered public. TCRdb ran its own pipeline on the public reads, namely fastp trimming at Q25 and MiXCR clone calling, and kept in-frame beta chains. Each entry is one CDR3 protein sequence, shown with its most common DNA and genes. These V and J calls rely on TCRdb rather than the paper's analysis. A total of around 450,000 distinct CDR3 sequences appear in this sample, about a fifth of them only once. The top ten clones comprise more than 6% of the sample.

V has 4 bases trimmed and J has 4 bases trimmed; junction bases matching no gene number 11. The germline V gene specifies SQVTM as CDR1 and ANQGSEA as CDR2. CDR3 length: 15 amino acids, cysteine to phenylalanine. Only the CDR3 DNA stays, 45 bases, in frame from base 1. The receptor's source is a female donor with Graves disease. The chain uses TRBV29-1 and TRBJ1-1; 8 of the junction bases match TRBD1. The starting material was peripheral blood mononuclear cells (PBMCs), obtained when the disease was refractory, from a patient treated with antithyroid drugs. The CDR3 region has the sequence CSVVYGTGARTEAFF. The DNA is as follows: TGCAGCGTTGTATACGGGACAGGTGCGCGCACTGAAGCTTTCTTT. Beyond the CDR3, the reference TRBV29-1 and TRBJ1-1 genes provide the residues; the full variable domain reads: SAVISQKPSRDICQRGTSLTIQCQVDSQVTMMFWYRQQPGQSLTLIATANQGSEATYESGFVIDKFPISRPNLTFSTLTVSNMSPEDSSIYLCSVVYGTGARTEAFFGQGTRLTVV.